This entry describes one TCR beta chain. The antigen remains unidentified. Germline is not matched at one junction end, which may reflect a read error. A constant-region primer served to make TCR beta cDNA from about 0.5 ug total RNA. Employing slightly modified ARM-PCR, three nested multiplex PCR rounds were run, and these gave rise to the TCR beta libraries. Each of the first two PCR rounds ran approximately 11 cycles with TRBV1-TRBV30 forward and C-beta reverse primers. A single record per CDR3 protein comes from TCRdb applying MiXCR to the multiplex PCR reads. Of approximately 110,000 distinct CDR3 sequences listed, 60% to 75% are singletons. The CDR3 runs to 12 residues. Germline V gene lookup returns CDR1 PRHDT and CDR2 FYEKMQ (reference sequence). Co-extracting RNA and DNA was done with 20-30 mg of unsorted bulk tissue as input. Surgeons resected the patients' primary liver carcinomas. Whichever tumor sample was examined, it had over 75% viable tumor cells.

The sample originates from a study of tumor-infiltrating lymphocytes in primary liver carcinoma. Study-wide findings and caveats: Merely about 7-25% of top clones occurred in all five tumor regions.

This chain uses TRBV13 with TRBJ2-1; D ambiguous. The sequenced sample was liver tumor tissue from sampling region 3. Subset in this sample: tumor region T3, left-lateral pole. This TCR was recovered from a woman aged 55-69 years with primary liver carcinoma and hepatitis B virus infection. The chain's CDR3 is CVSSLTPGEQFF. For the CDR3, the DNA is TGTGTCAGCAGCTTAACTCCCGGCGAGCAGTTCTTC.